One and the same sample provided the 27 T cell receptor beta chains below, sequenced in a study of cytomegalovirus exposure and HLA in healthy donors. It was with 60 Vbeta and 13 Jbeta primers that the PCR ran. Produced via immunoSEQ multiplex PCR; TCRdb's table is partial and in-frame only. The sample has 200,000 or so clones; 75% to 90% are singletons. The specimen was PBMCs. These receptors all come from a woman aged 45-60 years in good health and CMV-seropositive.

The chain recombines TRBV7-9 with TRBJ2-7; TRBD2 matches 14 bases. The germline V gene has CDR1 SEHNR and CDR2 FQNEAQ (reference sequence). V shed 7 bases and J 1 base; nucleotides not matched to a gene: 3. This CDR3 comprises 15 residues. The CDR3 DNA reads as TGTGCCAGCACCGGACTAGCGGGGGGTTCCTACGAGCAGTACTTC. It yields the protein CASTGLAGGSYEQYF.

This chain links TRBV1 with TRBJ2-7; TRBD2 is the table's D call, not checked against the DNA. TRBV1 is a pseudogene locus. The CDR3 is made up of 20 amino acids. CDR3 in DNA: TGCACCAGCAGCTGGGGGGGGACAGGGAGAGGAAGCGGGAGGGCGTACGAGCAGTACTTC. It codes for CTSSWGGTGRGSGRAYEQYF.

The CDR3 is CASSPGTGVQFF. The CDR3 bases are TGTGCCAGCAGCCCAGGGACAGGGGTTCAGTTCTTC. The gene calls are TRBV6-6 and TRBJ2-1; 10 nucleotides align to TRBD1. The germline gives CDR1 MNHNY, CDR2 SVGAGI (reference sequence). The CDR3 is 12 amino acids. The ends lost 6 bases at V and 13 bases at J; junction bases unmatched: 6.

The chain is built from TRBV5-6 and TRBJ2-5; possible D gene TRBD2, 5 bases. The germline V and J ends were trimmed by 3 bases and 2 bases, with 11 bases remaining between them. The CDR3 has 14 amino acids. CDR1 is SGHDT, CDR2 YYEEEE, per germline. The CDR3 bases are TGTGCCAGCAGCTGGGGAGTTAGTCAAGAGACCCAGTACTTC. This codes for CASSWGVSQETQYF.

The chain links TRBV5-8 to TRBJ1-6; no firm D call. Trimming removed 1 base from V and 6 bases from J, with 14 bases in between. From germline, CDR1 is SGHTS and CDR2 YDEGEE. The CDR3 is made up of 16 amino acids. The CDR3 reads CASSLRRASSNSPLHF. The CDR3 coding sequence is TGTGCCAGCAGCTTGAGGCGGGCTTCAAGTAATTCACCCCTCCACTTT. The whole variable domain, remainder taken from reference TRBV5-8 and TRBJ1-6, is EAGVTQSPTHLIKTRGQQATLRCSPISGHTSVYWYQQALGLGLQFLLWYDEGEERNRGNFPPRFSGRQFPNYSSELNVNALELEDSALYLCASSLRRASSNSPLHFGNGTRLTVT.

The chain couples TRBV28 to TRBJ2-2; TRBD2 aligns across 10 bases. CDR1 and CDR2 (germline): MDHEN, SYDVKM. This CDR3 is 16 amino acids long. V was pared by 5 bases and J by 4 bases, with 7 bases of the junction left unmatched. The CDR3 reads CASSHLPSGSTGELFF. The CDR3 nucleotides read TGTGCCAGCAGTCACCTCCCTAGCGGGAGCACCGGGGAGCTGTTTTTT.

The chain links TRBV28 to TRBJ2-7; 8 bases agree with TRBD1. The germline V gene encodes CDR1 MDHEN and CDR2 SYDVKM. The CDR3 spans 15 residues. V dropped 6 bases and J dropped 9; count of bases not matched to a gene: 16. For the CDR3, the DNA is TGTGCCAGCAGCCAACGGGACAGGCCGACACTCGGGCAGTACTTC. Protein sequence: CASSQRDRPTLGQYF.

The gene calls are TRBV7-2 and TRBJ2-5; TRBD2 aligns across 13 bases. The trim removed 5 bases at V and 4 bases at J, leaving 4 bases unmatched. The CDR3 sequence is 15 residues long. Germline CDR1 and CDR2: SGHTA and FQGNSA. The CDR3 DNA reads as TGTGCCAGCAGCGGAACTAGCGGGGGGGGAGAGACCCAGTACTTC. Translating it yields CASSGTSGGGETQYF.

DNA for the CDR3: TGCAGCGTTGAACCAATCGATAGGAGACAGTACTTC. Translated, it gives CSVEPIDRRQYF. This chain connects TRBV29-1 to TRBJ2-4; no clear D. V lost 2 bases and J 13 bases, leaving 15 bases between the germline ends. This CDR3 has 12 amino acids. Germline V gene data show CDR1 as SQVTM and CDR2 as ANQGSEA.

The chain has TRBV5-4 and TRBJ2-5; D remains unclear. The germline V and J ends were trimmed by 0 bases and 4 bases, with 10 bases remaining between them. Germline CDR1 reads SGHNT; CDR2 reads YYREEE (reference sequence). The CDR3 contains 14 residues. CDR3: CASSLGVVRETQYF. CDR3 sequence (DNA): TGTGCCAGCAGCTTGGGAGTAGTTAGAGAGACCCAGTACTTC.

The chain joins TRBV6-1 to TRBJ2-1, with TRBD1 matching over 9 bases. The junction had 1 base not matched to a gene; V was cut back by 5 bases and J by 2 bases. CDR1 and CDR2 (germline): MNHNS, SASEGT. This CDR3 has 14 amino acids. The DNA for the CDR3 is TGTGCCAGCAGTACAGGGGGCGCCTACAATGAGCAGTTCTTC. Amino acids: CASSTGGAYNEQFF.

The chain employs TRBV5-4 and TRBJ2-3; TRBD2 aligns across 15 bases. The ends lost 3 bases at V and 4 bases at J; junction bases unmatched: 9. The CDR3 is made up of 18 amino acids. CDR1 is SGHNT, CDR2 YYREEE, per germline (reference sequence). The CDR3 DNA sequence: TGTGCCAGCAGCTCTAAATCCCGGACTAGCGGGGGGGCAGATACGCAGTATTTT. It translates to CASSSKSRTSGGADTQYF.

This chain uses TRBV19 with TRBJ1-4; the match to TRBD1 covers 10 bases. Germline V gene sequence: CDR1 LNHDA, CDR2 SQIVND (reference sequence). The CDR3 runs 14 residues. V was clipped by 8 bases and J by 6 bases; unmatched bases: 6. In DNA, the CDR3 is TGTGCCAGTTCCAGACAGGGGGCCGATGAAAAACTGTTTTTT. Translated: CASSRQGADEKLFF.

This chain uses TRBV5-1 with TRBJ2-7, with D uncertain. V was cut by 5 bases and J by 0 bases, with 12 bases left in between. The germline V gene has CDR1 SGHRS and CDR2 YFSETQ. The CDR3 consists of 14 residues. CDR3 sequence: CASRSTASSYEQYF. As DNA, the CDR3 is TGCGCCAGCAGAAGTACAGCCTCCTCCTACGAGCAGTACTTC.

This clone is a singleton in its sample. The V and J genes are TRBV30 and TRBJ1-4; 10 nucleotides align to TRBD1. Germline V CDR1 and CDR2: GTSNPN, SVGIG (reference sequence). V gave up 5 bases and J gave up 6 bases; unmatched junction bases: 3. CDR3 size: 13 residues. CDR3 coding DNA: TGTGCCTGGGCCGGGACAGGGGATGAAAAACTGTTTTTT. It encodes CAWAGTGDEKLFF.

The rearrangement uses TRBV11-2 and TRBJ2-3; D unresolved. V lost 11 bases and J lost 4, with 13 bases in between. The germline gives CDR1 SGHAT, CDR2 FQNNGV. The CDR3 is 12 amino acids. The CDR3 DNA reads TGTGCCTCGGAAAGCGATGCAGATACGCAGTATTTT. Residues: CASESDADTQYF.

CDR3 coding DNA: TGTGCCAGCAGCCCTCGGGACAGAAATGAAAAACTGTTTTTT. Translated: CASSPRDRNEKLFF. V gene TRBV9 combines with J gene TRBJ1-4, with 7 bases fitting TRBD1. Trimming took 4 bases from V and 5 from J; bases not matched to a gene: 5. This CDR3 is built from 14 residues. Germline V gene sequence: CDR1 SGDLS, CDR2 YYNGEE.

The CDR3 region is CASSSSGENIQYF. DNA for the CDR3: TGTGCCAGCAGCAGTAGCGGGGAAAACATTCAGTACTTC. The rearrangement uses TRBV7-9 and TRBJ2-4, with 8 bases lining up with TRBD2. Germline values: CDR1 SEHNR, CDR2 FQNEAQ (reference sequence). Germline trimming cut 5 bases from V and 5 bases from J; bases unmatched to any gene: 2. The CDR3 contains 13 residues.

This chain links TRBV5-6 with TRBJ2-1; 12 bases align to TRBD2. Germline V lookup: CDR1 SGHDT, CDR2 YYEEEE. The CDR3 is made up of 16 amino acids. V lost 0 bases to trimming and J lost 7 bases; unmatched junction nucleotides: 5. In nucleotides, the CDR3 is TGTGCCAGCAGCTTGGCCCTAACTAGCGGGAGGAATGAGCAGTTCTTC. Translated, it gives CASSLALTSGRNEQFF.

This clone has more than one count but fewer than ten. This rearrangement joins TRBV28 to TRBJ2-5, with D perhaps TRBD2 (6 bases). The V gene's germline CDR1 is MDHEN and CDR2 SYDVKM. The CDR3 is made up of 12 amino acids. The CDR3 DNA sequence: TGTGGAGGAGGAGGGTCCCAAGAGACCCAGTACTTC. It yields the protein CGGGGSQETQYF.

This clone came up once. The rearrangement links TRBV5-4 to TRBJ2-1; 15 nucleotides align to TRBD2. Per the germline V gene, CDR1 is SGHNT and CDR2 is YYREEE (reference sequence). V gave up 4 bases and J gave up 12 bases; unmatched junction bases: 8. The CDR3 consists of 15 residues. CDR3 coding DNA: TGTGCCAGCAGCCCTGGACTAGCGGGAGGGCCTCGGCAGTTCTTC. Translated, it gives CASSPGLAGGPRQFF.

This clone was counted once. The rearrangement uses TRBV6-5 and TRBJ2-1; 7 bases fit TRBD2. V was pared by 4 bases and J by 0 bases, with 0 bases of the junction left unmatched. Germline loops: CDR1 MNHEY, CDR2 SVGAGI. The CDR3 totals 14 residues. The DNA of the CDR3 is TGTGCCAGCAGTTTAGCGGGCTCCTACAATGAGCAGTTCTTC. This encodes CASSLAGSYNEQFF.

CDR3 protein: CASSSPREWNYGYTF. CDR3 coding DNA: TGTGCCAGCAGCTCCCCCCGGGAGTGGAACTATGGCTACACCTTC. The chain uses TRBV5-8 and TRBJ1-2, with D unclear. The CDR3 contains 15 residues. CDR1 and CDR2 from the germline V gene are SGHTS and YDEGEE. Trimming removed 3 bases at V and 2 bases at J, with 14 bases between.

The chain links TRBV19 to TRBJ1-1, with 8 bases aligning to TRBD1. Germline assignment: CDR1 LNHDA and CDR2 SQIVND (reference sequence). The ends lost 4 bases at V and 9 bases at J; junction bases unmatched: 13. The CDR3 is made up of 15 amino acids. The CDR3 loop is CASSNTGQGKKQAFF. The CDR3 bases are TGTGCCAGTAGTAACACCGGACAGGGAAAAAAACAAGCTTTCTTT.

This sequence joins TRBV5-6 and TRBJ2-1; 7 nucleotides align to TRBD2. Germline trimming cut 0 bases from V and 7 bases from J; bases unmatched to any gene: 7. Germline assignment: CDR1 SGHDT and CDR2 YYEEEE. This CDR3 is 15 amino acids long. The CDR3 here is CASSLGRGRGNEQFF. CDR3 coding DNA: TGTGCCAGCAGCTTGGGGCGCGGGAGAGGGAATGAGCAGTTCTTC.

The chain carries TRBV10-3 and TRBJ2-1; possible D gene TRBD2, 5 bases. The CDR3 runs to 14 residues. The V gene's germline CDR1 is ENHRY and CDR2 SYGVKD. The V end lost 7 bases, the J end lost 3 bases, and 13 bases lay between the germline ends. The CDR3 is CAITPGNNYNEQFF. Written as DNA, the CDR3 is TGTGCCATCACCCCCGGGAATAACTACAATGAGCAGTTCTTC.

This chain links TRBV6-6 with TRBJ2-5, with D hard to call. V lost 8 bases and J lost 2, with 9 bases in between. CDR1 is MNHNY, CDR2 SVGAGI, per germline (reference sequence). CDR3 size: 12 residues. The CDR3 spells CASGLAQETQYF. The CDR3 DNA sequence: TGTGCCAGCGGATTAGCACAAGAGACCCAGTACTTC.